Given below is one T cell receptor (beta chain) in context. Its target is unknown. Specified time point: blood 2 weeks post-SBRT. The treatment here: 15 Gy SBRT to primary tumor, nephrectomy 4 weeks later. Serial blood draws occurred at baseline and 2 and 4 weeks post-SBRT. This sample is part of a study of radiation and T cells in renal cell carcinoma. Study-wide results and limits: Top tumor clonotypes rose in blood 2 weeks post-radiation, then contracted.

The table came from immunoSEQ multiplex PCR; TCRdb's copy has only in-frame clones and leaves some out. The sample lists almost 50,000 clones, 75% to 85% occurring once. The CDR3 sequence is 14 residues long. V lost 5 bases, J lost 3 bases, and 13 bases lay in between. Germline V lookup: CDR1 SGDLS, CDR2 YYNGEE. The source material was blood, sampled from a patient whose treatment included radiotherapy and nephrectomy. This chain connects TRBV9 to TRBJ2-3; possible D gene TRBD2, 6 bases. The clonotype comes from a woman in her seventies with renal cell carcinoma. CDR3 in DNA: TGTGCCAGCAGACCACTAGCCGCTACAGATACGCAGTATTTT. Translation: CASRPLAATDTQYF.